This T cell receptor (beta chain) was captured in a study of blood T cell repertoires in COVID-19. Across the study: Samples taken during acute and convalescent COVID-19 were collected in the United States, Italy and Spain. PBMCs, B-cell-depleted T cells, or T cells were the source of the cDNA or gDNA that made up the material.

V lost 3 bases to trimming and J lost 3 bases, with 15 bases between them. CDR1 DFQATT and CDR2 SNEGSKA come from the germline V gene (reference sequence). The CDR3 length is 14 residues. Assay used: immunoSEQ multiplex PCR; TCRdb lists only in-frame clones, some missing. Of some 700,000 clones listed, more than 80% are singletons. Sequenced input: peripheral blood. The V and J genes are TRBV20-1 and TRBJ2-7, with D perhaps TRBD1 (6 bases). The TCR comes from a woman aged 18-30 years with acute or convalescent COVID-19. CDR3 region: CSASLQGSLYEQYF. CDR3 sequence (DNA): TGCAGTGCTAGTCTCCAGGGGAGTCTCTACGAGCAGTACTTC.